This T cell receptor (beta chain) was identified in a study of molecular identifiers for immune sequencing clone quantification. The V segment lost 3 bases and the J segment 6 bases; nucleotides outside the gene matches: 6. The length of the CDR3 is 14 residues. Germline CDR1 and CDR2: SGHNT and YYREEE (reference sequence). Listed TCR primers, together with previously described methods, were used for the bulk TCR libraries. Each CDR3 protein gets one entry after TCRdb re-called the PCR reads with MiXCR. The sample has hundreds of thousands of distinct CDR3 sequences, approximately 24% seen once. This receptor was obtained from a human donor in good health. Some libraries in this study had Jurkat cell RNA spiked in. The chain couples TRBV5-4 to TRBJ1-2, with 9 bases matching TRBD1. The sequencing sample was made of naive CD8+ T cells from blood, with Jurkat cell RNA spiked in. Subset given: FACS-sorted CD8+CD4-CCR7+CD45RA+ naive T cells. For the CDR3, the DNA is TGTGCCAGCAGCTCCCCGGACAGGGGAGATGGCTACACCTTC. It encodes CASSSPDRGDGYTF.